Included here is one TCR beta chain sequence, with context. Its antigen remains unknown. These data are taken from a study of cytomegalovirus exposure and HLA in healthy donors. Study summary: Researchers previously reported finding 117 million unique TCR beta sequences from approximately 190 million T cells.

General study results and limits: A later analysis showed that HLA-associated TCR beta chains had undergone more clonal expansion than equally common others. It was reported that TCR beta sequences correctly inferred the HLA-A and HLA-B alleles for most subjects. It was 160 or so TCR beta chains that were listed as cytomegalovirus-associated.

With 60 Vbeta and 13 Jbeta primers, the PCR was carried out. Only in-frame clones appear in the TCRdb table, and some are missing; sequencing was by immunoSEQ multiplex PCR. The sample includes approximately 120,000 clones, about 81% of them seen just once. The sample was PBMCs. The clonotype comes from a woman in her thirties in good health and CMV-seronegative.

The CDR3 DNA reads as TGTGCCTGGAGTAGGGACAGGGGGTATGCCTACGAGCAGTACTTC. It codes for CAWSRDRGYAYEQYF. The gene calls are TRBV30 and TRBJ2-7; TRBD1 aligns across 11 bases. CDR1 and CDR2 from the germline V gene are GTSNPN and SVGIG (reference sequence). The trim removed 2 bases at V and 2 bases at J, leaving 5 bases unmatched. The CDR3 totals 15 residues.